The T cell receptor (beta chain) under discussion was sequenced for a study of blood T cell repertoires in COVID-19. TCRdb's copy holds only in-frame clones and misses some; the assay was immunoSEQ multiplex PCR. Of 100,000 to 150,000 clones listed, approximately 86% are singletons. What was sequenced was PBMCs or T cells enriched from blood (not recorded which). The receptor was derived from a woman between 45 and 65 years old who had recovered from COVID-19.

The CDR3 loop reads CASVREQSNQPQHF. The DNA of the CDR3 is TGTGCCAGCGTCCGGGAACAAAGCAATCAGCCCCAGCATTTT. The genes are TRBV2 and TRBJ1-5; D is unclear. The CDR3 consists of 14 residues. V lost 8 bases, J lost 1 base, and 12 bases lay in between. CDR1 and CDR2 (germline): SNHLY, FYNNEI. Full variable domain (missing parts from reference TRBV2 and TRBJ1-5): EPEVTQTPSHQVTQMGQEVILRCVPISNHLYFYWYRQILGQKVEFLVSFYNNEISEKSEIFDDQFSVERPDGSNFTLKIRSTKLEDSAMYFCASVREQSNQPQHFGDGTRLSIL.